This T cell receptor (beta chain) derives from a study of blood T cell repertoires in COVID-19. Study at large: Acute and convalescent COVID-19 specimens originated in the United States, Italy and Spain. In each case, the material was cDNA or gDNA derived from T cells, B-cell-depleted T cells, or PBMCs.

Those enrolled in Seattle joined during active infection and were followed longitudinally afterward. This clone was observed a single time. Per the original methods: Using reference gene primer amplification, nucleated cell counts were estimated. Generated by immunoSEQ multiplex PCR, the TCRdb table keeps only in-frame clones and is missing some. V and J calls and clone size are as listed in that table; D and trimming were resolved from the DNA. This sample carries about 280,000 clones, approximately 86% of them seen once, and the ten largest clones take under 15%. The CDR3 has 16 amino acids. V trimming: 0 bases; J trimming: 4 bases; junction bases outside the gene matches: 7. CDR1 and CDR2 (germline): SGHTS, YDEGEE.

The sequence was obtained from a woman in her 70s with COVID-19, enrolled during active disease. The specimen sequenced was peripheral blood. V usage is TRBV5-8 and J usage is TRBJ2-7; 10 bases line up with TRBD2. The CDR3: CASSLVIAGGLYEQYF. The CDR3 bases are TGTGCCAGCAGCTTGGTGATAGCGGGGGGCCTGTACGAGCAGTACTTC.